This TCR beta chain comes out of a study of CD8+ T cells in alopecia areata. In each case, RNA was isolated and then reverse transcribed into cDNA as the sequencing template. The assay was immunoSEQ multiplex PCR, and TCRdb's table has in-frame clones only and misses some. The table shows under 250,000 clones, with approximately 61% occurring only once. Peripheral blood and lesional scalp punch biopsies came from alopecia areata patients. Germline CDR1 and CDR2: LNHNV and YYDKDF (reference sequence). The CDR3 extends over 12 amino acids. Trimming left V 1 base short and J 11 bases short, with 11 bases between. This clone was detected only once.

Sequences were derived from CD4+ T cells sorted from blood, sampled at week 0. J is TRBJ1-1 and V is TRBV15; no reliable D call. The receptor's source is a human donor with alopecia areata. CDR3 sequence (DNA): TGTGCCACCAGCAGAGGATGGACGAGGGCTTTCTTT. It yields the protein CATSRGWTRAFF.